The 27 T cell receptor beta chains listed next were all sequenced from one sample in a study of blood T cell repertoires in COVID-19. Here immunoSEQ multiplex PCR was the method, and the copy in TCRdb shows in-frame clones only, minus some. In the table there are hundreds of thousands of clones, approximately 84% of which are singletons. Sample: PBMCs or T cells enriched from blood (not recorded which). Receptor source: a woman aged 25-40 years who had recovered from COVID-19.

The chain couples TRBV30 to TRBJ1-2; no definite D call. The CDR3 runs 13 residues. Trimming cost V 0 bases and J 4 bases, with 9 bases left between them. Germline V gives CDR1 GTSNPN, CDR2 SVGIG (reference sequence). In nucleotides, the CDR3 is TGTGCCTGGAGTGTAGAGGGAGGCTATGGCTACACCTTC. Amino acids: CAWSVEGGYGYTF.

This chain uses TRBV28 with TRBJ1-4, with 7 positions matching TRBD1. The CDR3 is 14 amino acids. Germline V gene lookup returns CDR1 MDHEN and CDR2 SYDVKM. V lost 5 bases, J lost 2 bases, and 2 bases stayed unmatched. The CDR3 DNA reads as TGTGCCAGCAGTCAACAGGGGACTAATGAAAAACTGTTTTTT. It yields the protein CASSQQGTNEKLFF.

This rearrangement joins TRBV28 to TRBJ1-6; a weak D match, TRBD1 (6 bases). V gave up 3 bases and J gave up 6 bases, with 9 bases separating them. The CDR3 is 14 amino acids. CDR1 and CDR2 from the germline V gene are MDHEN and SYDVKM. CDR3 in DNA: TGTGCCAGCAGTTTGAGGGACACTAATTCACCCCTCCACTTT. Translation gives CASSLRDTNSPLHF.

This chain joins TRBV6-5 and TRBJ2-2, with D possibly being TRBD2 (6 bases). Trimming stripped 6 bases from V and 4 bases from J, with 15 bases between. The CDR3 covers 15 residues. Germline CDR1 reads MNHEY; CDR2 reads SVGAGI. The chain's CDR3 is CASSPQVGGTGELFF. CDR3 DNA sequence: TGTGCCAGCAGCCCGCAGGTGGGAGGCACCGGGGAGCTGTTTTTT.

This sequence joins TRBV5-8 and TRBJ2-1; 8 nucleotides match TRBD1. CDR3 length equals 15 residues. V shed 3 bases, J shed 6 bases, and the junction held 8 bases outside the gene matches. Germline values: CDR1 SGHTS, CDR2 YDEGEE. The DNA of the CDR3 is TGTGCCAGCAGCTGGGTCGGACAGGGCCTCAATGAGCAGTTCTTC. This sequence encodes CASSWVGQGLNEQFF.

This sequence joins TRBV9 and TRBJ2-1; 9 bases map to TRBD2. This CDR3 has 15 residues. The germline V gene encodes CDR1 SGDLS and CDR2 YYNGEE. The V gene end was trimmed by 4 bases and the J gene end by 6 bases; junction bases not matched to a gene: 8. The CDR3 reads CASSKGLAWGNEQFF. For the CDR3, the DNA is TGTGCCAGCAGCAAGGGACTAGCATGGGGCAATGAGCAGTTCTTC.

The J gene is TRBJ2-6, the V gene TRBV7-9, with 9 bases matching TRBD1. The V gene end was trimmed by 5 bases and the J gene end by 4 bases; junction bases not matched to a gene: 12. The CDR3 is made up of 18 amino acids. Germline values: CDR1 SEHNR, CDR2 FQNEAQ (reference sequence). The CDR3 DNA follows: TGTGCCAGCAGCCCGCGCTTTAGGACAGGGGTCGGGGCCAACGTCCTGACTTTC. As protein: CASSPRFRTGVGANVLTF.

The V call is TRBV7-2, the J call TRBJ2-3; 9 positions match TRBD2. CDR3 length equals 15 residues. V gave up 5 bases and J gave up 6 bases; unmatched junction bases: 9. Looked up from germline, CDR1 is SGHTA and CDR2 is FQGNSA. Here the CDR3 DNA reads TGTGCCAGCAGCCCGATAGCGGGAGCCGGGGATACGCAGTATTTT. It encodes CASSPIAGAGDTQYF.

This chain links TRBV4-1 with TRBJ2-2; TRBD1 is a possible D gene (5 bases). V was cut by 4 bases and J by 5 bases, with 14 bases left in between. CDR1 and CDR2 (germline): MGHRA, YSYEKL. The CDR3 length is 15 residues. CDR3 nucleotides: TGCGCCAGCAGCCCGGCAAGGGGCGATACCGGGGAGCTGTTTTTT. It encodes CASSPARGDTGELFF.

This sequence joins TRBV7-2 and TRBJ2-1; tentatively, D is TRBD2 (6 bases). The CDR3 is 14 amino acids. Germline CDR1 and CDR2: SGHTA and FQGNSA. V was cut by 5 bases and J by 4 bases, with 12 bases left in between. CDR3 amino acids: CASSNPGTYNEQFF. CDR3 coding DNA: TGTGCCAGCAGCAATCCCGGGACTTACAATGAGCAGTTCTTC.

The J gene is TRBJ1-2, the V gene TRBV15; 11 bases map to TRBD1. V was clipped by 3 bases and J by 7 bases; unmatched bases: 7. Per the germline V gene, CDR1 is LNHNV and CDR2 is YYDKDF (reference sequence). CDR3 length: 15 amino acids. The CDR3 region is CATSSRGQGGSGYTF. CDR3 nucleotide sequence: TGTGCCACCAGCAGCCGGGGACAGGGGGGCTCTGGCTACACCTTC.

The chain couples TRBV28 to TRBJ1-1, with D maybe TRBD1 (5 bases). The CDR3 length is 14 residues. The V end was cut by 2 bases, the J end by 5 bases, with 12 bases between. Germline CDR1 reads MDHEN; CDR2 reads SYDVKM. The chain's CDR3 is CASSLGGAETEAFF. CDR3 coding DNA: TGTGCCAGCAGTTTAGGAGGGGCGGAAACTGAAGCTTTCTTT. Full variable domain (rest looked up from reference TRBV28 and TRBJ1-1): DVKVTQSSRYLVKRTGEKVFLECVQDMDHENMFWYRQDPGLGLRLIYFSYDVKMKEKGDIPEGYSVSREKKERFSLILESASTNQTSMYLCASSLGGAETEAFFGQGTRLTVV.

This sequence joins TRBV6-9 and TRBJ1-4; 7 bases match TRBD1. Germline V gives CDR1 MNHGY, CDR2 SVAAGI. After removal of 3 bases from V and 6 bases from J, the junction contained 22 bases not matched to a gene. This CDR3 spans 20 amino acids. The CDR3 reads CASSYPSDRPGLQLYEKLFF. The CDR3 DNA is TGTGCCAGCAGTTACCCCTCGGACAGGCCAGGGCTACAACTCTATGAAAAACTGTTTTTT.

The genes are TRBV18 and TRBJ2-1, with 7 bases aligning to TRBD2. This CDR3 is 14 amino acids long. The V segment lost 3 bases and the J segment 7 bases; nucleotides outside the gene matches: 6. Germline CDR1 is KGHSH and CDR2 is LQKENI. The CDR3 nucleotides are TGTGCCAGCTCACCGACTAGCAGCGCGAATGAGCAGTTCTTC. Translated: CASSPTSSANEQFF. The variable domain in full, completed from reference TRBV18 and TRBJ2-1, reads NAGVMQNPRHLVRRRGQEARLRCSPMKGHSHVYWYRQLPEEGLKFMVYLQKENIIDESGMPKERFSAEFPKEGPSILRIQQVVRGDSAAYFCASSPTSSANEQFFGPGTRLTVL.

As for this clone: Other nucleotide sequences in the sample specify the same CDR3. This chain links TRBV5-1 with TRBJ1-1, with D unresolved. Per the germline V gene, CDR1 is SGHRS and CDR2 is YFSETQ. The CDR3 sequence is 12 residues long. Deletions cut 1 base from V and 4 bases from J, with 5 bases between. The CDR3 reads CASSLFGTEAFF. The CDR3, as DNA: TGCGCCAGCAGCTTGTTCGGCACTGAAGCTTTCTTT.

The V gene is TRBV6-4, the J gene TRBJ1-5; tentatively, D is TRBD1 (5 bases). Germline V lookup: CDR1 MRHNA, CDR2 SNTAGT. The CDR3 is 13 amino acids. V gave up 5 bases and J gave up 7 bases, with 12 bases separating them. Here the CDR3 DNA reads TGTGCCAGCAGTACACAGGCAGAGCAGCCCCAGCATTTT. This sequence encodes CASSTQAEQPQHF.

This chain links TRBV28 with TRBJ2-3; no reliable D call. Trimming left V 5 bases short and J 3 bases short, with 3 bases between. The germline V gene has CDR1 MDHEN and CDR2 SYDVKM. The CDR3 is made up of 11 amino acids. Here the CDR3 reads CASSTTDTQYF. For the CDR3, the DNA is TGTGCCAGCAGTACTACAGATACGCAGTATTTT.

The rearrangement links TRBV28 to TRBJ1-2; a possible D gene is TRBD1 (5 bases). Germline CDR1 reads MDHEN; CDR2 reads SYDVKM. Trimming took 3 bases from V and 7 from J, leaving 9 bases between them. CDR3 length: 12 residues. The CDR3 DNA reads TGTGCCAGCAGTTTCTCCGGGGGTGGCTACACCTTC. It yields the protein CASSFSGGGYTF.

In DNA, the CDR3 is TGTGCCAGCAGCCTAACGACTAGCGGGAACGAATTCTTC. It codes for CASSLTTSGNEFF. The rearrangement links TRBV3-1 (or the pseudogene TRBV3-2) to TRBJ2-1; 11 positions match TRBD2. J gave up 16 bases and V 4 bases, and 9 bases lay outside the gene matches. The CDR3 spans 13 residues. Germline CDR1 reads LGHDT; CDR2 reads YNNKEL (reference sequence).

The V gene is TRBV14, the J gene TRBJ2-7; 7 bases line up with TRBD1. Germline-derived CDR1 and CDR2 are SGHDN and FVKESK. The CDR3 runs to 12 residues. Trimming took 3 bases from V and 8 from J; bases not matched to a gene: 4. In DNA, the CDR3 is TGTGCCAGCAGCCACACAGGGGACAAGCAGTACTTC. As protein: CASSHTGDKQYF.

This clone appeared once. The chain carries TRBV19 and TRBJ1-1; TRBD1 is a possible D gene (5 bases). Trimming removed 0 bases from V and 4 bases from J, with 12 bases in between. Germline CDR1 LNHDA, CDR2 SQIVND (reference sequence). CDR3 length: 15 amino acids. The CDR3 spells CASSIEGEARTEAFF. DNA of the CDR3: TGTGCCAGTAGTATAGAGGGGGAGGCCCGCACTGAAGCTTTCTTT. Full variable domain (remainder filled in from reference TRBV19 and TRBJ1-1): DGGITQSPKYLFRKEGQNVTLSCEQNLNHDAMYWYRQDPGQGLRLIYYSQIVNDFQKGDIAEGYSVSREKKESFPLTVTSAQKNPTAFYLCASSIEGEARTEAFFGQGTRLTVV.

This chain connects TRBV27 to TRBJ1-2; TRBD1 aligns across 10 bases. The germline gives CDR1 MNHEY, CDR2 SMNVEV (reference sequence). The CDR3 is made up of 15 amino acids. V lost 5 bases to trimming and J lost 3 bases; unmatched junction nucleotides: 6. CDR3 DNA: TGTGCCAGCAGTCCCTGGACAGGGGGGGACTATGGCTACACCTTC. As protein: CASSPWTGGDYGYTF.

This clone appeared a single time. Other DNA variants within this sample encode the same CDR3. This chain uses TRBV6-5 with TRBJ2-7, with 10 nucleotides matching TRBD1. V was pared by 2 bases and J by 5 bases, with 6 bases of the junction left unmatched. In germline, CDR1 is MNHEY, CDR2 SVGAGI. CDR3 size: 15 residues. DNA for the CDR3: TGTGCCAGCAGTTACAGGGGACAGGGGAAGGACGAGCAGTACTTC. Translated, it gives CASSYRGQGKDEQYF.

The chain is built from TRBV19 and TRBJ2-7, with D maybe TRBD1 (6 bases). The V end was cut by 3 bases, the J end by 5 bases, with 17 bases between. The CDR3 extends over 15 amino acids. Germline V gives CDR1 LNHDA, CDR2 SQIVND (reference sequence). The CDR3 coding sequence is TGTGCCAGTAGTATCCGGCCAGGGGCAACAAACGAGCAGTACTTC. As protein: CASSIRPGATNEQYF.

The chain uses TRBV11-2 and TRBJ2-6; 7 nucleotides match TRBD1. The CDR3 is 16 residues long. V trimming: 2 bases; J trimming: 2 bases; junction bases outside the gene matches: 3. CDR1 is SGHAT and CDR2 is FQNNGV in the germline V gene. This chain's CDR3 is CASSLLTGAGANVLTF. The CDR3 nucleotides read TGTGCCAGCAGCTTACTAACAGGGGCTGGGGCCAACGTCCTGACTTTC.

The rearrangement links TRBV7-2 to TRBJ1-5, with D hard to call. The length of the CDR3 is 14 residues. The germline V gene has CDR1 SGHTA and CDR2 FQGNSA. Trimming pared 4 bases from V and 6 bases from J, leaving 13 bases between. The CDR3 spells CASSSTLSGQPQHF. For the CDR3, the DNA is TGTGCCAGCAGCTCAACTCTCTCCGGTCAGCCCCAGCATTTT.

The CDR3 sequence is CASSLGRAGQPQHF. CDR3 nucleotide sequence: TGTGCCAGCAGCTTAGGCAGGGCCGGTCAGCCCCAGCATTTT. The chain carries TRBV13 and TRBJ1-5; possible D gene TRBD1, 5 bases. There are 14 residues in the CDR3. Looked up from germline, CDR1 is PRHDT and CDR2 is FYEKMQ (reference sequence). Trimming shortened V by 0 bases and J by 6 bases, and 9 bases separated the two germline ends.